Presented here are 14 T cell receptor beta chains from one specimen sequenced in a study of shared clonotypes between healthy human individuals. Naive CD8 cells comprised CD45RO-negative, CCR7-positively selected cells, excluding terminally differentiated effector memory CD45RA+ cells. Generated by immunoSEQ multiplex PCR, the TCRdb table keeps only in-frame clones and is missing some. The sample lists approximately 810,000 clones; 80% to 95% were seen once. Sequenced sample: naive CD8+ T cells sorted from blood. The origin of the receptors is a young man in good health.

V is TRBV7-2 and J is TRBJ1-4; no definite D call. Germline CDR1 SGHTA, CDR2 FQGNSA. The CDR3 totals 16 residues. V lost 0 bases, J lost 8 bases, and 16 bases lay in between. This CDR3 is CASSLARGVFGEKLFF. CDR3 coding DNA: TGTGCCAGCAGCTTAGCGCGTGGGGTATTCGGGGAAAAACTGTTTTTT. Variable domain in full (rest from reference TRBV7-2 and TRBJ1-4): GAGVSQSPSNKVTEKGKDVELRCDPISGHTALYWYRQSLGQGLEFLIYFQGNSAPDKSGLPSDRFSAERTGGSVSTLTIQRTQQEDSAVYLCASSLARGVFGEKLFFGSGTQLSVL.

The chain employs TRBV10-3 and TRBJ2-7, with TRBD2 matching over 8 bases. The CDR3 is made up of 15 amino acids. Per germline, CDR1 ENHRY and CDR2 SYGVKD. Losses at the gene ends were 1 base for V and 0 bases for J; bases not matched to a gene: 2. The CDR3 DNA follows: TGTGCCATCAGTGAGTTTAGCGGGAACTCCTACGAGCAGTACTTC. Its translation is CAISEFSGNSYEQYF.

V usage is TRBV13 and J usage is TRBJ2-3, with 9 bases matching TRBD2. V lost 5 bases and J lost 7; bases outside the gene matches: 7. This CDR3 contains 14 residues. Germline CDR1 and CDR2: PRHDT and FYEKMQ (reference sequence). The CDR3 DNA sequence: TGTGCCAGCAGCATGGGACTAGCAGTCAATACGCAGTATTTT. It codes for CASSMGLAVNTQYF.

The chain joins TRBV11-2 to TRBJ2-2; D unresolved. Trimming shortened V by 5 bases and J by 7 bases, and 23 bases separated the two germline ends. CDR1 SGHAT and CDR2 FQNNGV come from the germline V gene. CDR3 length equals 17 residues. Here the CDR3 DNA reads TGTGCCAGCAGCCCACAACCGACCGTCCCGATAATCGGGGAGCTGTTTTTT. It encodes CASSPQPTVPIIGELFF.

The chain couples TRBV7-6 to TRBJ2-7, with 13 bases identical to TRBD2. V lost 2 bases, J lost 3 bases, and 10 bases stayed unmatched. In germline, CDR1 is SGHVS, CDR2 FNYEAQ. CDR3 size: 18 residues. CDR3 amino acids: CASSLSGTSGTLNYEQYF. The CDR3 DNA follows: TGTGCCAGCAGCTTATCAGGGACTAGCGGGACACTAAACTACGAGCAGTACTTC.

The chain links TRBV29-1 to TRBJ2-7; D ambiguous. The CDR3 consists of 14 residues. CDR1 and CDR2 (germline): SQVTM, ANQGSEA. The V end was cut by 5 bases, the J end by 1 base, with 15 bases between. Here the CDR3 DNA reads TGCAGCGTTCTCCTAGTGATTACATCCTACGAGCAGTACTTC. Its protein product is CSVLLVITSYEQYF.

This chain joins TRBV27 and TRBJ2-7; D perhaps matches TRBD2 (5 bases). The CDR3 runs to 13 residues. In germline, CDR1 is MNHEY, CDR2 SMNVEV (reference sequence). V was cut by 5 bases and J by 6 bases, with 14 bases left in between. DNA of the CDR3: TGTGCCAGCAGTCCCGGACTTTACGTCGAGCAGTACTTC. Translating it yields CASSPGLYVEQYF.

V is TRBV30 and J is TRBJ2-3; 9 bases agree with TRBD2. Germline trimming cut 1 base from V and 4 bases from J; bases unmatched to any gene: 9. The CDR3 is 16 amino acids. The germline CDR1 and CDR2 sequences are GTSNPN and SVGIG (reference sequence). In DNA, the CDR3 is TGTGCCTGGAGTGATGGGGCGGGAGGGCCATCAGATACGCAGTATTTT. As protein: CAWSDGAGGPSDTQYF.

V is TRBV4-1 and J is TRBJ2-2, with D maybe TRBD2 (6 bases). Germline values: CDR1 MGHRA, CDR2 YSYEKL. Trimming pared 0 bases from V and 5 bases from J, leaving 10 bases between. The CDR3 covers 15 residues. The CDR3 reads CASSQDREWTGELFF. The CDR3 DNA follows: TGCGCCAGCAGCCAAGACCGGGAGTGGACCGGGGAGCTGTTTTTT.

The genes are TRBV27 and TRBJ1-2; 7 bases map to TRBD1. The CDR3 extends over 15 amino acids. Trimming cost V 2 bases and J 3 bases; bases outside gene matches: 6. CDR1 is MNHEY, CDR2 SMNVEV, per germline (reference sequence). Written as DNA, the CDR3 is TGTGCCAGCAGTTTAGGTGGAGGGGGCTACTATGGCTACACCTTC. This gives the protein CASSLGGGGYYGYTF.

V gene TRBV5-4 combines with J gene TRBJ2-7; 8 bases agree with TRBD1. Germline assignment: CDR1 SGHNT and CDR2 YYREEE (reference sequence). There are 16 residues in the CDR3. The V gene end was trimmed by 4 bases and the J gene end by 0 bases; junction bases not matched to a gene: 9. The CDR3: CASSTQTGVSSYEQYF. Written as DNA, the CDR3 is TGTGCCAGCAGCACCCAGACAGGGGTGAGCTCCTACGAGCAGTACTTC.

The rearrangement uses TRBV19 and TRBJ2-1, with D uncertain. The CDR3 is 15 residues long. Trimming left V 5 bases short and J 8 bases short, with 19 bases between. Per the germline V gene, CDR1 is LNHDA and CDR2 is SQIVND (reference sequence). The CDR3 bases are TGTGCCAGTAGTGAGAGGCAGACAAATAGGTATGAGCAGTTCTTC. This encodes CASSERQTNRYEQFF.

This chain uses TRBV28 with TRBJ2-1; D is undetermined. V shed 5 bases and J shed 2 bases, with 10 bases lying between them. Germline CDR1 and CDR2: MDHEN and SYDVKM. CDR3 length: 14 residues. The DNA of the CDR3 is TGTGCCAGCAGTACCACAAATGCCTACAATGAGCAGTTCTTC. Translation gives CASSTTNAYNEQFF.

The chain carries TRBV27 and TRBJ2-3; no clear D. Trimming took off 2 bases at V and 5 bases at J, with 11 bases between the two ends. Germline assignment: CDR1 MNHEY and CDR2 SMNVEV (reference sequence). The CDR3 runs to 14 residues. CDR3 in DNA: TGTGCCAGCAGTTTAGACGACGGCCTAGATACGCAGTATTTT. Encoded protein: CASSLDDGLDTQYF.